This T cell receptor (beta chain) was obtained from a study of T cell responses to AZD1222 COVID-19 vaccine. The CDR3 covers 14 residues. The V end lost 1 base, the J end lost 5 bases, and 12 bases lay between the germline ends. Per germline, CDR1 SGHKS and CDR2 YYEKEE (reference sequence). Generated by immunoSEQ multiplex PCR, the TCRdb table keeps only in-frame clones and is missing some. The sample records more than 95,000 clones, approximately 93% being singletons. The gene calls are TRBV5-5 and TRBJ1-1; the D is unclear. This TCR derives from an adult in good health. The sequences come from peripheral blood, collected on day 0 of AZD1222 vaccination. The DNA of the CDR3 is TGTGCCAGCAGCTTGTCTGAGGGTTTAACTGAAGCTTTCTTT. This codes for CASSLSEGLTEAFF.